These 26 T cell receptor beta chains came from one sample sequenced in a study of Tregs in tolerant kidney transplant recipients (dated by TCRdb to between 2018 and 2020). Libraries were made using the immunoSEQ multiplex PCR assay. Here the immuneACCESS table is served through TCRdb, limited to in-frame sequences with V and J called. Missing clones are a known gap in these copies; in checked studies unresolved V genes cover under half, and the rest lacks a known reason. This sample has about 240,000 clones in its table, and about 80% of those were observed once. In total, the top ten clones hold around 0.68% of the sample. Source material: CD4+ T cells from blood. These TCRs come from a human donor in good health.

Only one count was recorded for this clone. This chain links TRBV4-1 with TRBJ2-3; maybe TRBD1 (6 bases). CDR1 is MGHRA, CDR2 YSYEKL, per germline. V gave up 5 bases and J gave up 2 bases, with 14 bases separating them. The CDR3 spans 15 residues. CDR3 bases: TGCGCCAGCAGCTTCCGACAGGTGACCACAGATACGCAGTATTTT. It yields the protein CASSFRQVTTDTQYF.

This chain connects TRBV5-1 to TRBJ2-7; D possibly corresponds to TRBD2 (5 bases). The CDR3 loop spans 12 amino acids. V shed 2 bases and J shed 5 bases, with 8 bases lying between them. Germline-derived CDR1 and CDR2 are SGHRS and YFSETQ. In DNA, the CDR3 is TGCGCCAGCAGCTTCCCGGGAAACGAGCAGTACTTC. Encoded protein: CASSFPGNEQYF.

In its sample, this clone was seen a few times. V is TRBV29-1 and J is TRBJ1-2; D gene uncertain. Germline assignment: CDR1 SQVTM and CDR2 ANQGSEA. Trimming shortened V by 7 bases and J by 2 bases, and 14 bases separated the two germline ends. CDR3 length: 13 residues. The CDR3 DNA reads TGCAGCGCCTACAGTGCCCTCAACTATGGCTACACCTTC. Its translation: CSAYSALNYGYTF. Full variable domain (remainder filled in from reference TRBV29-1 and TRBJ1-2): SAVISQKPSRDICQRGTSLTIQCQVDSQVTMMFWYRQQPGQSLTLIATANQGSEATYESGFVIDKFPISRPNLTFSTLTVSNMSPEDSSIYLCSAYSALNYGYTFGSGTRLTVV.

V is TRBV7-9 and J is TRBJ1-5; unclear D gene. V lost 2 bases and J 6 bases, leaving 8 bases between the germline ends. Germline V gene lookup returns CDR1 SEHNR and CDR2 FQNEAQ (reference sequence). The CDR3 spans 13 residues. The CDR3 nucleotides read TGTGCCAGCAGCTTACCCTCAGGTCAGCCCCAGCATTTT. Translation gives CASSLPSGQPQHF. The entire variable domain, with the rest obtained from reference TRBV7-9 and TRBJ1-5, is as follows: DTGVSQNPRHKITKRGQNVTFRCDPISEHNRLYWYRQTLGQGPEFLTYFQNEAQLEKSRLLSDRFSAERPKGSFSTLEIQRTEQGDSAMYLCASSLPSGQPQHFGDGTRLSIL.

The J gene is TRBJ2-7, the V gene TRBV2; D gene ambiguous. Germline V gene sequence: CDR1 SNHLY, CDR2 FYNNEI. V lost 2 bases and J 2 bases, leaving 7 bases between the germline ends. The CDR3 consists of 13 residues. The CDR3 DNA follows: TGTGCCAGCAGTGAATGGGAAACCTACGAGCAGTACTTC. This encodes CASSEWETYEQYF.

The chain carries TRBV14 and TRBJ2-3; D possibly corresponds to TRBD1 (6 bases). Germline assignment: CDR1 SGHDN and CDR2 FVKESK. V shed 6 bases and J shed 1 base, with 26 bases lying between them. The CDR3 is made up of 19 amino acids. The chain's CDR3 is CASRRSRGGYGLGTDTQYF. CDR3 bases: TGTGCCAGCAGACGCTCGAGAGGGGGTTATGGATTAGGCACAGATACGCAGTATTTT.

The chain couples TRBV10-3 to TRBJ2-7, with D possibly TRBD1 on 5 matching bases. The CDR3 has 17 amino acids. Trimming shortened V by 3 bases and J by 3 bases, and 21 bases separated the two germline ends. Germline V lookup: CDR1 ENHRY, CDR2 SYGVKD. The CDR3 here is CAISDRGRSPDNYEQYF. CDR3 nucleotide sequence: TGTGCCATCAGTGATAGAGGACGGTCCCCGGACAACTACGAGCAGTACTTC.

The rearrangement uses TRBV9 and TRBJ2-5; D gene unclear. The germline V gene encodes CDR1 SGDLS and CDR2 YYNGEE. V lost 0 bases and J 1 base, leaving 7 bases between the germline ends. The CDR3 is 14 residues long. CDR3 region: CASSVGGGQETQYF. CDR3 coding DNA: TGTGCCAGCAGCGTAGGTGGCGGCCAAGAGACCCAGTACTTC.

The chain employs TRBV7-9 and TRBJ1-2; D unresolved. The CDR3 loop spans 13 amino acids. Germline CDR1 and CDR2: SEHNR and FQNEAQ (reference sequence). V gave up 0 bases and J gave up 8 bases, with 10 bases separating them. CDR3 in DNA: TGTGCCAGCAGCTTAGCTAGCGGAGGGGGCTACACCTTC. Amino acid sequence: CASSLASGGGYTF.

The genes are TRBV6-6 and TRBJ2-5; perhaps D is TRBD1 or TRBD2 (7 bases each). CDR3 size: 16 residues. In germline, CDR1 is MNHNY, CDR2 SVGAGI (reference sequence). Trimming removed 1 base at V and 10 bases at J, with 22 bases between. The CDR3 region has the DNA TGTGCCAGCAGTTACTTAGGGACTGGATCAGGGGGGGGCCAGTACTTC. Translating it yields CASSYLGTGSGGGQYF.

CDR3 coding DNA: TGTGCCAGCAGCCGTGTGGACGGAAGTGGTCACGAGCAGTACTTC. Protein sequence: CASSRVDGSGHEQYF. The chain employs TRBV7-9 and TRBJ2-7; no reliable D call. CDR1 SEHNR and CDR2 FQNEAQ come from the germline V gene (reference sequence). The CDR3 runs to 15 residues. The ends were cut back, 5 bases at V and 5 bases at J, with 19 bases in the middle.

This chain's CDR3 is CASSIAGTQGNTIYF. CDR3 sequence (DNA): TGTGCCAGCAGCATAGCCGGTACTCAGGGGAACACCATATATTTT. The chain is built from TRBV5-4 and TRBJ1-3, with TRBD1 as a possible D gene (6 bases). V lost 4 bases, J lost 7 bases, and 18 bases lay in between. This CDR3 contains 15 residues. Looked up from germline, CDR1 is SGHNT and CDR2 is YYREEE (reference sequence).

DNA of the CDR3: TGTGCCAGCAGCCAACCGGGAGCAAAGTTAAATGAGCAGTTCTTC. Amino acid sequence: CASSQPGAKLNEQFF. The genes are TRBV7-9 and TRBJ2-1; weak D call: TRBD2 (6 bases). The CDR3 length is 15 residues. Between the trimmed V and J ends, which lost 5 bases and 7 bases, there was a span of 18 bases. Germline V gene lookup returns CDR1 SEHNR and CDR2 FQNEAQ (reference sequence).

This chain uses TRBV18 with TRBJ2-3; no clear D gene. Germline V CDR1 and CDR2: KGHSH, LQKENI. The V end lost 3 bases, the J end lost 2 bases, and 6 bases lay between the germline ends. The length of the CDR3 is 13 residues. The CDR3, as DNA: TGTGCCAGCTCACCTTCAACCACAGATACGCAGTATTTT. This translates into CASSPSTTDTQYF. Drawing the rest from reference TRBV18 and TRBJ2-3, the complete variable domain is NAGVMQNPRHLVRRRGQEARLRCSPMKGHSHVYWYRQLPEEGLKFMVYLQKENIIDESGMPKERFSAEFPKEGPSILRIQQVVRGDSAAYFCASSPSTTDTQYFGPGTRLTVL.

V gene TRBV12-5 combines with J gene TRBJ2-7; no firm D call. This CDR3 spans 13 amino acids. Trimming pared 1 base from V and 5 bases from J, leaving 9 bases between. Germline CDR1 and CDR2: LGHNT and FRNRAP. CDR3 nucleotides: TGTGCTAGTGGTTTGGAACCCACTCACGAGCAGTACTTC. Translation: CASGLEPTHEQYF.

This rearrangement joins TRBV7-9 to TRBJ1-2; no definite D call. Trimming removed 1 base from V and 8 bases from J, with 17 bases in between. Per germline, CDR1 SEHNR and CDR2 FQNEAQ (reference sequence). The CDR3 contains 15 residues. CDR3 DNA sequence: TGTGCCAGCAGCTTAGTTGACACCCAAGCGGGGGGCTACACCTTC. Translated: CASSLVDTQAGGYTF.

This sequence joins TRBV19 and TRBJ1-3; no clear D gene. V lost 3 bases and J lost 8, with 20 bases in between. Germline V gives CDR1 LNHDA, CDR2 SQIVND (reference sequence). The CDR3 is made up of 16 amino acids. The CDR3 DNA sequence: TGTGCCAGTAGTATCCCGGTGTGGCGGCGCTGGGACACCATATATTTT. Its protein product is CASSIPVWRRWDTIYF.

This clone was found once. V gene TRBV11-2 combines with J gene TRBJ2-5; D is unclear. Trimming pared 10 bases from V and 1 base from J, leaving 7 bases between. The CDR3 totals 11 residues. The V gene's germline CDR1 is SGHAT and CDR2 FQNNGV. The CDR3 is CATAVQETQYF. Here the CDR3 DNA reads TGTGCCACCGCGGTCCAAGAGACCCAGTACTTC.

The V and J genes are TRBV5-1 and TRBJ2-5; 11 nucleotides match TRBD2. Trimming took 1 base from V and 5 from J; bases not matched to a gene: 1. CDR1 SGHRS and CDR2 YFSETQ come from the germline V gene. This CDR3 spans 14 amino acids. CDR3 in amino acids: CASSLSSGRETQYF. As DNA, the CDR3 is TGCGCCAGCAGCTTGTCTAGCGGGAGGGAGACCCAGTACTTC.

CDR3 DNA sequence: TGCGCCAGCAGCCAAGAGGTCAGTCAATATGGCTACACCTTC. It yields the protein CASSQEVSQYGYTF. The gene calls are TRBV4-3 and TRBJ1-2, with no clear D. Trimming took 0 bases from V and 5 from J, leaving 10 bases between them. The CDR3 covers 14 residues. Germline assignment: CDR1 LGHNA and CDR2 YSLEER.

V and J are TRBV6-5 and TRBJ1-4; D call uncertain. V gave up 2 bases and J gave up 6 bases, with 10 bases separating them. Germline V CDR1 and CDR2: MNHEY, SVGAGI. This CDR3 is built from 14 residues. CDR3 loop: CASSYDLRDEKLFF. The CDR3 nucleotides are TGTGCCAGCAGTTACGATCTACGAGATGAAAAACTGTTTTTT.

The chain couples TRBV15 to TRBJ2-5, with 8 bases lining up with TRBD2. CDR1 is LNHNV, CDR2 YYDKDF, per germline (reference sequence). This CDR3 contains 17 residues. The trim removed 0 bases at V and 0 bases at J, leaving 6 bases unmatched. The CDR3 reads CATSRDRASGYQETQYF. CDR3 DNA: TGTGCCACCAGCAGAGACCGGGCTAGCGGGTACCAAGAGACCCAGTACTTC.

The chain carries TRBV5-1 and TRBJ2-3; D remains unclear. Germline V gene sequence: CDR1 SGHRS, CDR2 YFSETQ. V was trimmed by 0 bases and J by 0 bases, leaving 8 bases between them. The CDR3 is made up of 15 amino acids. The CDR3 bases are TGCGCCAGCAGCTTGGCCTGGGGTAGCACAGATACGCAGTATTTT. It yields the protein CASSLAWGSTDTQYF.

The CDR3 bases are TGTGCCAGCAGGGCTGATGGGGGGCTCTACGAGCAGTACTTC. Residues: CASRADGGLYEQYF. The V call is TRBV6-1, the J call TRBJ2-7; either TRBD1 or TRBD2 may supply D (6 bases each). The V and J ends lost 6 bases and 3 bases respectively, with 15 bases between them. This CDR3 has 14 residues. CDR1 and CDR2 (germline): MNHNS, SASEGT.

This chain connects TRBV18 to TRBJ1-6; 10 bases map to TRBD1. V lost 4 bases and J lost 10; bases outside the gene matches: 7. The CDR3 loop spans 15 amino acids. The germline CDR1 and CDR2 sequences are KGHSH and LQKENI. The DNA for the CDR3 is TGTGCCAGCTCACTGGGGACAGGGGTCGACTCACCCCTCCACTTT. It is translated as CASSLGTGVDSPLHF.

The chain couples TRBV7-6 to TRBJ1-2, with 7 bases identical to TRBD1. Looked up from germline, CDR1 is SGHVS and CDR2 is FNYEAQ. This CDR3 contains 13 residues. V lost 3 bases to trimming and J lost 5 bases; unmatched junction nucleotides: 3. This CDR3 is CASSLGQFYGYTF. As DNA, the CDR3 is TGTGCCAGCAGCTTGGGACAGTTTTATGGCTACACCTTC.